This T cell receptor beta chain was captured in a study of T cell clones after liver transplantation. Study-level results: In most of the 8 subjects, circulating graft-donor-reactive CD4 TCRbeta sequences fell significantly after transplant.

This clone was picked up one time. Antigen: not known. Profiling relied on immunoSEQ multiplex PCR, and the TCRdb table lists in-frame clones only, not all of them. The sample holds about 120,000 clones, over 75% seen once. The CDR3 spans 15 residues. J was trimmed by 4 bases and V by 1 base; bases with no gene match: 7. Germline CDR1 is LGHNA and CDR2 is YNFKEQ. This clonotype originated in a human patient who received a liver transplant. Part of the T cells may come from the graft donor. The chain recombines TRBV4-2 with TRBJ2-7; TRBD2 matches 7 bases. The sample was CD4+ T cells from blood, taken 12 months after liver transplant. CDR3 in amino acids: CASSQAGREQYEQYF. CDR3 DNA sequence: TGTGCCAGCAGCCAAGCGGGGCGGGAGCAATACGAGCAGTACTTC.